Below, one T cell receptor beta chain is given with its context. Its target is unknown. This entry comes from a study of response to subunit inactivated influenza vaccine. Study results and caveats: The authors suggested that few new T cells are recruited per seasonal influenza vaccination.

TCRdb independently ran MiXCR on the RT-PCR reads; one entry per CDR3 protein. This table holds 300,000 to 350,000 distinct CDR3 sequences, around a fifth found once. Per germline, CDR1 ENHRY and CDR2 SYGVKD. The CDR3 loop spans 15 amino acids. The V end lost 11 bases, the J end lost 0 bases, and 18 bases lay between the germline ends. The receptor was isolated from a man aged 45-69 years who received an inactivated influenza vaccine. The chain combines TRBV10-3 with TRBJ2-3, with D possibly being TRBD2 (6 bases). Sequencing used PBMCs from blood, obtained about 19 months after vaccination. The DNA for the CDR3 is TGTGCCTCGGGGGTTTCTCGATCTAGCACAGATACGCAGTATTTT. This gives the protein CASGVSRSSTDTQYF.